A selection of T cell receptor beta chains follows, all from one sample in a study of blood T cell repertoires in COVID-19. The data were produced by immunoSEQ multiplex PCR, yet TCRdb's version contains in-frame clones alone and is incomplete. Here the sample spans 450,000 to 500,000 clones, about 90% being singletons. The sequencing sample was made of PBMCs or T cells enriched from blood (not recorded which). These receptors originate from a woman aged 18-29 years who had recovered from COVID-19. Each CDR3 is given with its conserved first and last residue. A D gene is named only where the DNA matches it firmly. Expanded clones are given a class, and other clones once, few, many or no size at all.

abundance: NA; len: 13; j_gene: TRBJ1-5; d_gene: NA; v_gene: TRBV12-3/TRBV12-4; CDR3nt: TGTGCCAGCAGTCTACAGGGAAGGCAGCCCCAGCATTTT; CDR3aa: CASSLQGRQPQHF
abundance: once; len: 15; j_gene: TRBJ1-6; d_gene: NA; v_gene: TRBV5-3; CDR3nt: TGTGCCAGAAGCTTGTTCGGCGGGTATAATTCACCCCTCCACTTT; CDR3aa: CARSLFGGYNSPLHF
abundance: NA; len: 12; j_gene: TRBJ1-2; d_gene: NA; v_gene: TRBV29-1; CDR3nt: TGCAGCACCCTAACAGGGAACTATGGCTACACCTTC; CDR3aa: CSTLTGNYGYTF
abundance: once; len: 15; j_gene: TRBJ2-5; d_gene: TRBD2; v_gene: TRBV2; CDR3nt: TGTGCCAGCAACTTCGGGGGGGAGTTCCAAGAGACCCAGTACTTC; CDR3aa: CASNFGGEFQETQYF
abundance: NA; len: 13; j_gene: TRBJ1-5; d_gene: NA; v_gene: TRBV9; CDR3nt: TGTGCCAGCAGCGTCGGGAGCAATCAGCCCCAGCATTTT; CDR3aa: CASSVGSNQPQHF
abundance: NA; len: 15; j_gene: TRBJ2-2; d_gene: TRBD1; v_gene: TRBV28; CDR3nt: TGTGCCAGCAGCTATCGGGACAGGTACACCGGGGAGCTGTTTTTT; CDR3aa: CASSYRDRYTGELFF
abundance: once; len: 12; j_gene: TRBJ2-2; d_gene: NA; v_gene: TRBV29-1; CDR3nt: TGCGGAGGGCGGGGGAACACCGGGGAGCTGTTTTTT; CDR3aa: CGGRGNTGELFF
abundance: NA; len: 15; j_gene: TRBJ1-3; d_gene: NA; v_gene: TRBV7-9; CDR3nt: TGTGCCAGCAGCTTTGGCGGAGGCTCTGGAAACACCATATATTTT; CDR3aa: CASSFGGGSGNTIYF
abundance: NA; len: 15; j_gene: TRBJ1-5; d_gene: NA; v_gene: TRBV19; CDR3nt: TGTGCCAGTAGTAGACGCCAGGGGAGCAATCAGCCCCAGCATTTT; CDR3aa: CASSRRQGSNQPQHF
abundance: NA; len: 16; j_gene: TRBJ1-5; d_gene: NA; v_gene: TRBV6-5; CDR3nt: TGTGCCAGCACTTACACACGGGGGGGGCGCAATCAGCCCCAGCATTTT; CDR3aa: CASTYTRGGRNQPQHF
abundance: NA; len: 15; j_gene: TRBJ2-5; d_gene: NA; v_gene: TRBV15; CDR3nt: TGTGCCACCAGCAGAGAACCAGGGGACGGGGAGACCCAGTACTTC; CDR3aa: CATSREPGDGETQYF
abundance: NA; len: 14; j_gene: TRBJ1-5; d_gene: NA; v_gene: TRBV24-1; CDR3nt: TGTGCCACCAGTGTTGCAGGGAGCAATCAGCCCCAGCATTTT; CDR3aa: CATSVAGSNQPQHF
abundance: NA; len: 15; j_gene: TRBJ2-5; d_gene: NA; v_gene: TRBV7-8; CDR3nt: TGTGCCAGCAGCGAATCACTAGCAACCCAAGAGACCCAGTACTTC; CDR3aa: CASSESLATQETQYF
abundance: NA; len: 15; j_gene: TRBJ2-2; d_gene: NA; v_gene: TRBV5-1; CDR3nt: TGCGCCAGCAGCTTGGGGCTGCAGAACACCGGGGAGCTGTTTTTT; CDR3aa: CASSLGLQNTGELFF
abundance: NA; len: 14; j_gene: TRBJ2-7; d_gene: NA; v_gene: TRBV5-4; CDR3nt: TGTGCCAGCAGCTCAACGCCCAGCTCCTACGAGCAGTACTTC; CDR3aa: CASSSTPSSYEQYF
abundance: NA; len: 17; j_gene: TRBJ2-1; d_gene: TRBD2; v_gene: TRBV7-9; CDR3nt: TGTGCCAGCAGCTTAGCGGAGGGTCTAGCGGGTAGCAATGAGCAGTTCTTC; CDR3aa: CASSLAEGLAGSNEQFF
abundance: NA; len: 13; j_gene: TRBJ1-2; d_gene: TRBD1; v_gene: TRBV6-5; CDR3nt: TGTGCCAGCAGTTACGCGGACAGGGTGGGCTACACCTTC; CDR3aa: CASSYADRVGYTF
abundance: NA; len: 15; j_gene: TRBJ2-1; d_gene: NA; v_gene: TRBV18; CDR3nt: TGTGCCAGCTCACGATCACGGACCGCGGGCAATGAGCAGTTCTTC; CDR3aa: CASSRSRTAGNEQFF
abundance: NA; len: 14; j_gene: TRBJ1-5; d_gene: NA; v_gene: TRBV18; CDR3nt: TGTGCCAGCTCACCAGAGGAGGCTGATCAGCCCCAGCATTTT; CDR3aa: CASSPEEADQPQHF
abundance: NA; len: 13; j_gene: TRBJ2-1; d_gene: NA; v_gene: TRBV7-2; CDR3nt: TGTGCCAGCAGCTCCCTTCGGGGGAGCCAGCAGTTCTTC; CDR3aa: CASSSLRGSQQFF
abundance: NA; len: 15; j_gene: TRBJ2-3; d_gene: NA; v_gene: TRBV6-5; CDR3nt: TGTGCCAGCAGTATCCAAGGGGGGGCCGGTGATACGCAGTATTTT; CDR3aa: CASSIQGGAGDTQYF
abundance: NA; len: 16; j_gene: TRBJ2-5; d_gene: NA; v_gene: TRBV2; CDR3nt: TGTGCCAGCAGTGAAGCGGAAGCGGGTAGGCAAGAGACCCAGTACTTC; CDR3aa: CASSEAEAGRQETQYF
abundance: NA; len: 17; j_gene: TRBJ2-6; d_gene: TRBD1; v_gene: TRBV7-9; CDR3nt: TGTGCCAGCAGTCCTGACAGGGGATTTGTTGGGGCCAACGTCCTGACTTTC; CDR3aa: CASSPDRGFVGANVLTF
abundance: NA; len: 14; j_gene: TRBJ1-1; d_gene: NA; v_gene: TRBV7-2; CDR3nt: TGTGCCAGCAGCTTAATCGAGCCCAACACTGAAGCTTTCTTT; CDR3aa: CASSLIEPNTEAFF